This T cell receptor beta chain was retrieved from a study of OX40 agonist ivuxolimab in advanced cancers. Background on the study: The patients' treatment was ivuxolimab, an agonistic anti-OX40 (CD134) antibody. Ivuxolimab, which patients received intravenously every 2 weeks, was dosed at 0.01 to 10 mg/kg.

Baseline, cycle 4 day 1, and cycle 7 day 1 were the blood sampling points. V gave up 2 bases and J gave up 0 bases; unmatched junction bases: 1. There are 16 residues in the CDR3. CDR1 is SNHLY and CDR2 is FYNNEI in the germline V gene. Produced via immunoSEQ multiplex PCR; TCRdb's table is partial and in-frame only. This table has about 47,000 clones, around four fifths appearing once. This receptor was obtained from an adult with an advanced solid tumor such as melanoma, head and neck, liver or kidney cancer. The sequencing used CD4+ or CD8+ T cells sorted from blood, collected in a trial of the OX40 agonist ivuxolimab. The genes are TRBV2 and TRBJ2-6; 7 bases are a match to TRBD2. The chain's CDR3 is CASSEWGGSGANVLTF. DNA for the CDR3: TGTGCCAGCAGTGAATGGGGGGGCTCTGGGGCCAACGTCCTGACTTTC.